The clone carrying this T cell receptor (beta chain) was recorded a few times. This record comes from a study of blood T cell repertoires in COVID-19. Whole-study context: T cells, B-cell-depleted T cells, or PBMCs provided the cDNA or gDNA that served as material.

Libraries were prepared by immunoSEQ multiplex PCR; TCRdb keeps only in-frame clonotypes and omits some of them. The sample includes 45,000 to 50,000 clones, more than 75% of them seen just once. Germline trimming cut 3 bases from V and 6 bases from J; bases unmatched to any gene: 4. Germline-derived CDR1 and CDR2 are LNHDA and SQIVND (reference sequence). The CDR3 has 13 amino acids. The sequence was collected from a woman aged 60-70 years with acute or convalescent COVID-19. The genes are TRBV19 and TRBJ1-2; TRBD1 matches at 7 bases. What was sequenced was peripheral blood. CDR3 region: CASSIRQGDGYTF. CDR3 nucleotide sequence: TGTGCCAGTAGTATCCGACAGGGAGATGGCTACACCTTC.